This T cell receptor (beta chain) was observed in a study of blood T cell repertoires in COVID-19. The data were produced by immunoSEQ multiplex PCR, yet TCRdb's version contains in-frame clones alone and is incomplete. The repertoire holds roughly 340,000 clones, with 85% to 90% as singletons. Trimming shortened V by 2 bases and J by 1 base, and 21 bases separated the two germline ends. Germline CDR1 KGHSH, CDR2 LQKENI. The CDR3 consists of 19 residues. The receptor comes from a man aged 18 to 30 who had recovered from COVID-19. The sequenced sample was PBMCs or T cells enriched from blood (not recorded which). The chain has TRBV18 and TRBJ2-1, with D possibly matching TRBD2 (6 bases). CDR3 amino acids: CASSPREEGSVGSYNEQFF. CDR3 sequence (DNA): TGTGCCAGCTCACCAAGGGAGGAAGGGTCGGTTGGATCCTACAATGAGCAGTTCTTC.